This TCR beta chain was sequenced in a study of human T cells and chemical hapten exposure. About the study: Largely, small differences in pooled library volume made per-sample TCR yields vary.

V shed 6 bases and J 5 bases; nucleotides not matched to a gene: 8. The CDR3 is made up of 13 amino acids. Germline loops: CDR1 SQVTM, CDR2 ANQGSEA. This clonotype appeared a few times. Stated time point: healthy volunteer bleed at 6 weeks. The template was total RNA from unfractionated whole blood. Individual cDNA molecules in this library carried unique molecular identifiers. TCRdb redid the calling of the RACE reads with MiXCR, one entry per CDR3 protein. Found here are some 65,000 distinct CDR3 sequences, roughly 6.1% of them singletons; the top ten hold around 3.6%. The sequencing sample was made of whole blood. This clonotype originated in a female donor in good health. Some clones in this sample may be carry-over from other donors' samples. V usage is TRBV29-1 and J usage is TRBJ2-5, with TRBD2 identical over 8 bases. Here the CDR3 reads CSVTGGSGETQYF. Written as DNA, the CDR3 is TGCAGCGTCACGGGGGGGTCCGGGGAGACCCAGTACTTC.